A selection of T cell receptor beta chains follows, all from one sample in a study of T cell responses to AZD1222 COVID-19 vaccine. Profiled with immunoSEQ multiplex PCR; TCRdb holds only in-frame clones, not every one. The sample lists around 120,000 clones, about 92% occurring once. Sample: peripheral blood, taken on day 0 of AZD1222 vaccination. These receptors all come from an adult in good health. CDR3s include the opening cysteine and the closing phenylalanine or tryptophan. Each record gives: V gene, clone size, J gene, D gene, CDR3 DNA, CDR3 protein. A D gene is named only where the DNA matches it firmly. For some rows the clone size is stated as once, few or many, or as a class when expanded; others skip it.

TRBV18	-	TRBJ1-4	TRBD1	TGTGCCAGCTCACCCGGGACAGGGACTAATGAAAAACTGTTTTTT	CASSPGTGTNEKLFF
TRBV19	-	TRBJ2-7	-	TGTGCCAGTAGTTGGGGGGCAGGGGACTACGAGCAGTACTTC	CASSWGAGDYEQYF
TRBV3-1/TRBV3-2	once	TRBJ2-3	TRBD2	TGTGCCAGCAGCCAACAAATTAGCGGGGAGGACACAGATACGCAGTATTTT	CASSQQISGEDTDTQYF
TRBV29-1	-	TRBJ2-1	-	TGCAGCGTTGTACTGCAAGGGGTCTACAATGAGCAGTTCTTC	CSVVLQGVYNEQFF
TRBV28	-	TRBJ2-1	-	TGTGCCAGCAGTTTAAGTGTGGCAGGGTCCCACAATGAGCAGTTCTTC	CASSLSVAGSHNEQFF
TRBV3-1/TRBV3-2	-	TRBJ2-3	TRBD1	TGTGCCAGCAGCCCTACAGGGGGTGCCACAGATACGCAGTATTTT	CASSPTGGATDTQYF
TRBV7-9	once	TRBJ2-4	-	TGTGCCAGCAGCTATCGGGAAAACATTCAGTACTTC	CASSYRENIQYF
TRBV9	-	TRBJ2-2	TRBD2	TGTGCCAGCAGCACTGGGACTAGCGCCCTCACCGGGGAGCTGTTTTTT	CASSTGTSALTGELFF
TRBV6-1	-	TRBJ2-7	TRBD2	TGTGCCAGCAGTGGGGGTACTAGCGGGGACCACTACGAGCAGTACTTC	CASSGGTSGDHYEQYF
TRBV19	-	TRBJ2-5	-	TGTGCCAGTAGTATTGTGGGGGTGGGGGAGACCCAGTACTTC	CASSIVGVGETQYF
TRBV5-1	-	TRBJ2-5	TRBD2	TGCGCCAGCCTACTAGCGGGGGGACACCAAGAGACCCAGTACTTC	CASLLAGGHQETQYF
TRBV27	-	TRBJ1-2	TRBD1	TGTGCCAGCAGTTTATCTGGCGGGACAGGGGGCGGGTATGGCTACACCTTC	CASSLSGGTGGGYGYTF
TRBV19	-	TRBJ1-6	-	TGTGCCAGTAGCCCCGGGCGGGCACTCTCCTATAATTCACCCCTCCACTTT	CASSPGRALSYNSPLHF
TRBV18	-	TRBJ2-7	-	TGTGCCAGCTCACCAAGCGACAGGGAGCAGTACTTC	CASSPSDREQYF
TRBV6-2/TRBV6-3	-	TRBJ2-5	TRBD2	TGTGCCAGCAGTGACGGGCGGGGGGCCCAAGAGACCCAGTACTTC	CASSDGRGAQETQYF
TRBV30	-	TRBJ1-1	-	TGTGCCTGGGGAGACGGGACGGGGACTGAAGCTTTCTTT	CAWGDGTGTEAFF
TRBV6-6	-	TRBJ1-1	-	TGTGCCAGCAGTTCCCTAACAGAATTAATCACTGAAGCTTTCTTT	CASSSLTELITEAFF
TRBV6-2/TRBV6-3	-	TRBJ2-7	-	TGTGCCAGCAGTCAACAGACAGCTACCTACGAGCAGTACTTC	CASSQQTATYEQYF
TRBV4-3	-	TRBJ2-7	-	TGCGCCAGCAGCCAAGATCAGGGGGGTCACTACGAGCAGTACTTC	CASSQDQGGHYEQYF
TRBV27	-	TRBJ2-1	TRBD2	TGTGCCAGCAGTTTAAGACTAGCGGGAGGAAATGAGCAGTTCTTC	CASSLRLAGGNEQFF
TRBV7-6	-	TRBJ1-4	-	TGTGCCAGCAGCTTAGTAGGACAGACGAGGGGTGAAAAACTGTTTTTT	CASSLVGQTRGEKLFF
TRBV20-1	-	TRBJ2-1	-	TGCAGTGCTAGTATTCGATACTCCTACAATGAGCAGTTCTTC	CSASIRYSYNEQFF
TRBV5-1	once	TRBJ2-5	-	TGCGCCAGCAGCTCGGCAGGGGAGACTCAAGAGACCCAGTACTTC	CASSSAGETQETQYF
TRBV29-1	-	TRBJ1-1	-	TGCAGCGTAGGGGACGGAGAGTACACTGAAGCTTTCTTT	CSVGDGEYTEAFF
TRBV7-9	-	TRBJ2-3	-	TGTGCCAGCAGCTTAGTTTTGGGGGGCAGAGGATTCACAGATACGCAGTATTTT	CASSLVLGGRGFTDTQYF
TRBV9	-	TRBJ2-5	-	TGTGCCAGCAGCGCACCAGGGATCCAAGAGACCCAGTACTTC	CASSAPGIQETQYF
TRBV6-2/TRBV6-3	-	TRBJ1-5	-	TGTGCCAGCAGTTACTACGGGGGGCGAGATCAGCCCCAGCATTTT	CASSYYGGRDQPQHF